The present T cell receptor beta chain was sequenced within a study of blood T cell repertoires in COVID-19. Sequencing was performed with immunoSEQ multiplex PCR; in TCRdb, only in-frame clones are kept and a portion is missing. The top ten clones hold around 0.94% of a sample with approximately 380,000 clones, just over 90% of them seen once. There are 13 residues in the CDR3. V lost 2 bases and J 8 bases, leaving 13 bases between the germline ends. CDR1 is SQVTM and CDR2 is ANQGSEA in the germline V gene. The V and J genes are TRBV29-1 and TRBJ2-1, with TRBD1 as a possible D gene (5 bases). Sequences were obtained from PBMCs or T cells enriched from blood (not recorded which). The receptor was derived from a woman aged 40 to 49 who had been exposed to COVID-19. CDR3 region: CSVERGPSDEQFF. The CDR3 nucleotides read TGCAGCGTTGAAAGGGGCCCCTCAGATGAGCAGTTCTTC.